This T cell receptor (beta chain) was documented in a study of post-analysis software for immune sequencing data. Study summary: Several disease courses (relapsing-remitting, secondary progressive and progressive-relapsing) of multiple sclerosis were included.

Overall study findings and caveats: Batch-mates among the samples co-clustered strongly by F measure. Higher frequency in patients than in controls was seen for about 5 TRBV segments, with TRBV5-6, TRBV5-1 and TRBV20-1 among them. People with multiple sclerosis had a significantly lower normalized Chao1 diversity than controls did.

Unique molecular identifiers were present in the TCR beta cDNA libraries. Roughly 0.5 million cDNA molecules were obtained from around 0.96 to 9.9 million T cells. Using its own MiXCR run on the PCR reads, TCRdb lists one record per CDR3 protein. The repertoire holds some 890,000 distinct CDR3 sequences, about 50% seen once, with over 4% in the top ten. Trimming removed 4 bases at V and 7 bases at J, with 20 bases between. The germline V gene has CDR1 SGHRS and CDR2 YFSETQ. The length of the CDR3 is 16 residues. Notes on this clonotype: Its antigen is unknown.

The chain recombines TRBV5-1 with TRBJ1-4; D is perhaps TRBD1 (5 bases). The sequence was obtained from a girl aged 10-17 years with multiple sclerosis. Sequencing input: blood. The DNA for the CDR3 is TGCGCCAGCAGCACCGACAGAGGGGCGGTTGCTGAAAAACTGTTTTTT. This sequence encodes CASSTDRGAVAEKLFF.